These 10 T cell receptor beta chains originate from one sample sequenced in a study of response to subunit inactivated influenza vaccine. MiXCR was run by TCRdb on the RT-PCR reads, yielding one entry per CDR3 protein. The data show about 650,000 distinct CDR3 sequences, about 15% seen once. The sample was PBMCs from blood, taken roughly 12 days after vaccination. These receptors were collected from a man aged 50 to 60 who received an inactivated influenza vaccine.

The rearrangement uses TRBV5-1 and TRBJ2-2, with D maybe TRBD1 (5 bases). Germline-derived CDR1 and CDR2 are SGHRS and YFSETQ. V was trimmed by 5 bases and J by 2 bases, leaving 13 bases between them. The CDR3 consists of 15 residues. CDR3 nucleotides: TGCGCCAGCAGTCGTCAGGGATTCAACACCGGGGAGCTGTTTTTT. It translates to CASSRQGFNTGELFF.

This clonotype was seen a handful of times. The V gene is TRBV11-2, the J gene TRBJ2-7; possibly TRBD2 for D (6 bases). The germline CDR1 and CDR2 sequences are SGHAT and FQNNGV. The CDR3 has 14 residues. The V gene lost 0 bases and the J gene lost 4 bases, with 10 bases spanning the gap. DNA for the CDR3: TGTGCCAGCAGCTTAGATCTGGGGGGATACGAGCAGTACTTC. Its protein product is CASSLDLGGYEQYF.

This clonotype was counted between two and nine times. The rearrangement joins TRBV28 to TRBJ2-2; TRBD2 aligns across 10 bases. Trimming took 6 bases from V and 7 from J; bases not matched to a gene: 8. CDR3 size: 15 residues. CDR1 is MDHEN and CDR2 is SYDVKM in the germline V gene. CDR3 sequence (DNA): TGTGCCAGCAGCGCTAGCGGGAGCCCCGGCGGGGAGCTGTTTTTT. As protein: CASSASGSPGGELFF.

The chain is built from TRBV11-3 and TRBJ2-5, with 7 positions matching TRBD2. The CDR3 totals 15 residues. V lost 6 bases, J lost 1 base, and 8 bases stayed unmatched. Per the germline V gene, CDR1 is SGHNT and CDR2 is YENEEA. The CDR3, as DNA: TGTGCCAGCAGACCTAGCGGTGAGATCCAAGAGACCCAGTACTTC. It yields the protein CASRPSGEIQETQYF. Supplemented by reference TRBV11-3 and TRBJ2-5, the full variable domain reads EAGVVQSPRYKIIEKKQPVAFWCNPISGHNTLYWYLQNLGQGPELLIRYENEEAVDDSQLPKDRFSAERLKGVDSTLKIQPAELGDSAVYLCASRPSGEIQETQYFGPGTRLLVL.

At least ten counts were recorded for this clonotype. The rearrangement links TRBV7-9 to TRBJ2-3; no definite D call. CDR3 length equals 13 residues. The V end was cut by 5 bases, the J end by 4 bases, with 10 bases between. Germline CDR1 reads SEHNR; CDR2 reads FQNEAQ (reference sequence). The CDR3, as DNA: TGTGCCAGCAGCGCCCGTAGGGCAGATACGCAGTATTTT. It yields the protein CASSARRADTQYF.

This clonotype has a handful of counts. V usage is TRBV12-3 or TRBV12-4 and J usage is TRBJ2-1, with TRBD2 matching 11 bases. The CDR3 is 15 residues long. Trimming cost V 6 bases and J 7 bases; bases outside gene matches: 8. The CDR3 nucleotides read TGTGCCAGCAGGCCTACTAGCGGGGGCAGTAATGAGCAGTTCTTC. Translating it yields CASRPTSGGSNEQFF.

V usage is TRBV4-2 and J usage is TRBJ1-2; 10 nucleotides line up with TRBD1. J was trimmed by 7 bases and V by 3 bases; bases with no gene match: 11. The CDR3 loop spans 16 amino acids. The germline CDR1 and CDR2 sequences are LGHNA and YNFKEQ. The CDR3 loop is CASSQAVLRDRGGYTF. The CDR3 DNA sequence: TGTGCCAGCAGCCAGGCCGTCCTCCGGGACAGGGGTGGCTACACCTTC.

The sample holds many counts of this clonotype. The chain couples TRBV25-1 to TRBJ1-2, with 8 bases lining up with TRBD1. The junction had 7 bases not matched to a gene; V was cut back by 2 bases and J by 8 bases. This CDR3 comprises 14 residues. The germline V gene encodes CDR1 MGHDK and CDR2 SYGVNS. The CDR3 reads CASSEGQGAWGYTF. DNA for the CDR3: TGTGCCAGCAGTGAAGGACAGGGCGCATGGGGCTACACCTTC.

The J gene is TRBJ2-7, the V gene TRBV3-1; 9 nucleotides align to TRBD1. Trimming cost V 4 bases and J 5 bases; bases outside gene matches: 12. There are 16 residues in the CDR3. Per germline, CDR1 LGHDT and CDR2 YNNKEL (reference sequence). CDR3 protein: CASSLGTGLLSHEQYF. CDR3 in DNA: TGTGCCAGCAGCCTCGGGACAGGGTTATTGTCCCACGAGCAGTACTTC.

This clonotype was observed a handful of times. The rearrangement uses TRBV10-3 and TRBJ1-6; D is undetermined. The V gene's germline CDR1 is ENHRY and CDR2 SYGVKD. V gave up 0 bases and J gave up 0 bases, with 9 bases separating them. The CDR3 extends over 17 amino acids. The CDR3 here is CAISESSESSYNSPLHF. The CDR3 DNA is TGTGCCATCAGTGAGTCGTCGGAGAGCTCCTATAATTCACCCCTCCACTTT.